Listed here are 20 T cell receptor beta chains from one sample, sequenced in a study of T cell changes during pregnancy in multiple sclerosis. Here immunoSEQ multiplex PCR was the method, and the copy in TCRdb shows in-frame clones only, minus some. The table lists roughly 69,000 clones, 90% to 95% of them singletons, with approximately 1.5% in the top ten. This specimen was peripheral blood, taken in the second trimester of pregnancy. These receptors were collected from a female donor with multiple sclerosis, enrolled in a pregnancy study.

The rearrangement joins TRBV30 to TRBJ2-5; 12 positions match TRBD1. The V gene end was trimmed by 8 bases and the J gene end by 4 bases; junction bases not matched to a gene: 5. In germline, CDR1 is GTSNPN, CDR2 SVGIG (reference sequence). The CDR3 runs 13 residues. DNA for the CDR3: TGTGCCGCGGGACAGGGGGCGGGAGAGACCCAGTACTTC. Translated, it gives CAAGQGAGETQYF.

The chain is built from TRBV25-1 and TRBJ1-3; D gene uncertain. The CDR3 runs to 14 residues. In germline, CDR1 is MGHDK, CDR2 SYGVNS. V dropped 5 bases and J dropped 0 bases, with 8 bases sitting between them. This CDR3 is CASSRTSSGNTIYF. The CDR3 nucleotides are TGTGCCAGCAGTAGAACGAGCTCTGGAAACACCATATATTTT.

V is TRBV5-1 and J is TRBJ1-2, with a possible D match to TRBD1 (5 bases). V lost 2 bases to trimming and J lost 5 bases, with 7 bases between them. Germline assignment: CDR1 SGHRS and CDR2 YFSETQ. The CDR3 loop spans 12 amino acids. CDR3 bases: TGCGCCAGCAGCTTTGACAGATATGGCTACACCTTC. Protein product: CASSFDRYGYTF.

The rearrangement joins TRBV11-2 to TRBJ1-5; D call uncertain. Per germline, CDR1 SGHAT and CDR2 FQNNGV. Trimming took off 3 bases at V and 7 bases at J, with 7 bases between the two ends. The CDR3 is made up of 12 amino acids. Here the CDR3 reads CASSFVRQPQHF. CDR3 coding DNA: TGTGCCAGCAGCTTTGTGAGGCAGCCCCAGCATTTT.

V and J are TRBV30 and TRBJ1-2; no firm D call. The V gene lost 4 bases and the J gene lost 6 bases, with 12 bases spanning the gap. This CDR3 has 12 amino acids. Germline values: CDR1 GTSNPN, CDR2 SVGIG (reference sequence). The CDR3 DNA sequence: TGTGCCTGGAATGTCGGTCGTGATGGCTACACCTTC. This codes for CAWNVGRDGYTF. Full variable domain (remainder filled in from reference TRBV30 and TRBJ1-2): SQTIHQWPATLVQPVGSPLSLECTVEGTSNPNLYWYRQAAGRGLQLLFYSVGIGQISSEVPQNLSASRPQDRQFILSSKKLLLSDSGFYLCAWNVGRDGYTFGSGTRLTVV.

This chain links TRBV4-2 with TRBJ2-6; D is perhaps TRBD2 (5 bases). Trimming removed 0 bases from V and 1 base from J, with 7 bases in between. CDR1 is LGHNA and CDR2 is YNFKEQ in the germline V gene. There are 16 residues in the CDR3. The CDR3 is CASSQDGDSGANVLTF. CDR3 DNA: TGTGCCAGCAGCCAAGACGGGGATTCTGGGGCCAACGTCCTGACTTTC.

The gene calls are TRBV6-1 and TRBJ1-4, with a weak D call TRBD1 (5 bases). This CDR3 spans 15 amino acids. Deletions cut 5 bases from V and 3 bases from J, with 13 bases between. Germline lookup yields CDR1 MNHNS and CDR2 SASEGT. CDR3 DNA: TGTGCCAGCAGTCCGACCGGGACTCCTAATGAAAAACTGTTTTTT. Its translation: CASSPTGTPNEKLFF.

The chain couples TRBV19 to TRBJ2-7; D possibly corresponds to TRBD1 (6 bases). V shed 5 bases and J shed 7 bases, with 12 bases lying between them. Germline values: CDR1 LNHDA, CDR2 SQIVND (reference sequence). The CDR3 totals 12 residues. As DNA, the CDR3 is TGTGCCAGTAGTCAAGGGGGATTTGAGCAGTACTTC. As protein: CASSQGGFEQYF.

CDR3 region: CASSLTSGGSYEQYF. In DNA, the CDR3 is TGTGCCAGCAGCTTAACTAGCGGGGGTTCATACGAGCAGTACTTC. The rearrangement links TRBV7-2 to TRBJ2-7; 11 bases match TRBD2. From germline, CDR1 is SGHTA and CDR2 FQGNSA. The CDR3 covers 15 residues. The ends lost 2 bases at V and 4 bases at J; junction bases unmatched: 4.

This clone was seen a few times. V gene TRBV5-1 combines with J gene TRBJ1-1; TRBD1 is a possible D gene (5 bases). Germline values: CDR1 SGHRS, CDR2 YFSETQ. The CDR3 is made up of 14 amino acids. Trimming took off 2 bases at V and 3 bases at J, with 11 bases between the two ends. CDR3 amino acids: CASSFDGAYTEAFF. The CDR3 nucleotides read TGCGCCAGCAGCTTTGATGGGGCGTACACTGAAGCTTTCTTT.

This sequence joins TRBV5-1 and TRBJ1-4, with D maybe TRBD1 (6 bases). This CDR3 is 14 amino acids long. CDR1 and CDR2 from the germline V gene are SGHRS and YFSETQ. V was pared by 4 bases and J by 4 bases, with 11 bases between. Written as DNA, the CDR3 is TGCGCCAGCAGCCCGACAGGTGTTAATGAAAAACTGTTTTTT. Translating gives CASSPTGVNEKLFF.

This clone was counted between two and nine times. The CDR3 DNA is TGTGCCAGCAGCCAAGACGTGCGGACAGCGGCTGAAGCTTTCTTT. Its translation is CASSQDVRTAAEAFF. The chain is built from TRBV7-3 and TRBJ1-1; possibly TRBD1 for D (6 bases). With 5 bases removed from V and 6 bases from J, the gap between germline ends came to 19 bases. CDR3 length equals 15 residues. The germline gives CDR1 SGHTA, CDR2 FQGTGA.

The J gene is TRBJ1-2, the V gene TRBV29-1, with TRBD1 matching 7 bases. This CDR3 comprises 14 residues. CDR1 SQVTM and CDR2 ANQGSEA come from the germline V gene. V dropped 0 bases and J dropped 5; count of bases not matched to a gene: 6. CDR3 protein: CSVEDQETGYGYTF. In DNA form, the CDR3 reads TGCAGCGTTGAAGATCAGGAGACAGGGTATGGCTACACCTTC.

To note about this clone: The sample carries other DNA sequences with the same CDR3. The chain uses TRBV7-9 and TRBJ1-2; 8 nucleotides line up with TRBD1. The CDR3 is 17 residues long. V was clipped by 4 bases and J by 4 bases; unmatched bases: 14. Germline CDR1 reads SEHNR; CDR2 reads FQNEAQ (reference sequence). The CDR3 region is CASSSSAQGGGGYGYTF. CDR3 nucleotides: TGTGCCAGCAGCTCGTCCGCACAGGGGGGTGGCGGCTATGGCTACACCTTC.

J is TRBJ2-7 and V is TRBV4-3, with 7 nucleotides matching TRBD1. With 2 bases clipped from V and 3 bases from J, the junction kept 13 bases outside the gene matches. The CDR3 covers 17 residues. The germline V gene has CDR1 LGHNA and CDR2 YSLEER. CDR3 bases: TGCGCCAGCAGCCAACATCTTGGACAGGAAGTTTACTACGAGCAGTACTTC. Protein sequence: CASSQHLGQEVYYEQYF.

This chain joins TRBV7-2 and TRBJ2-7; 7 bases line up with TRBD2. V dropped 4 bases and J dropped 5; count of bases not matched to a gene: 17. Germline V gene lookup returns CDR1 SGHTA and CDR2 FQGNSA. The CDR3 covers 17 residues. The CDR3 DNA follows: TGTGCCAGCAGCTACTACCATAAAGCGGGGTCCCCGAACGAGCAGTACTTC. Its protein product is CASSYYHKAGSPNEQYF.

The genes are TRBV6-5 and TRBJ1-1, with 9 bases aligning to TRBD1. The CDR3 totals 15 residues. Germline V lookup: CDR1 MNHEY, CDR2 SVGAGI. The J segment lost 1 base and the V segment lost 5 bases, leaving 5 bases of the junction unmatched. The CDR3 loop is CASSPGQGPNTEAFF. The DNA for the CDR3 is TGTGCCAGCAGTCCGGGACAGGGACCGAACACTGAAGCTTTCTTT.

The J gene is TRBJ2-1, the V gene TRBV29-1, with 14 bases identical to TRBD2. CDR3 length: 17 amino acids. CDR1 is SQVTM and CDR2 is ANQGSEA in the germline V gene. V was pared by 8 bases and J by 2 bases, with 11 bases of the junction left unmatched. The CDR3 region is CSSSTSGGVRTYNEQFF. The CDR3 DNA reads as TGCAGCTCTTCGACTAGCGGGGGGGTAAGGACCTACAATGAGCAGTTCTTC.

The CDR3 DNA follows: TGCGCCAGCAGTGAGCCCACCGGTCCCGCAACTAATGAAAAACTGTTTTTT. This codes for CASSEPTGPATNEKLFF. This rearrangement joins TRBV10-1 to TRBJ1-4; D is unresolved. V lost 2 bases, J lost 0 bases, and 13 bases lay in between. The CDR3 is made up of 17 amino acids. Germline loops: CDR1 WNHNN, CDR2 SYGVQD (reference sequence).

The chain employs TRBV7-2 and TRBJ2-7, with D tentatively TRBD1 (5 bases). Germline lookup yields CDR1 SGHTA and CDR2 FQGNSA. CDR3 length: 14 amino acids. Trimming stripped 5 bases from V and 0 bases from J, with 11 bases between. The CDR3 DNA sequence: TGTGCCAGCAGCCTTGACAGCTTCTCCTACGAGCAGTACTTC. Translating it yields CASSLDSFSYEQYF.